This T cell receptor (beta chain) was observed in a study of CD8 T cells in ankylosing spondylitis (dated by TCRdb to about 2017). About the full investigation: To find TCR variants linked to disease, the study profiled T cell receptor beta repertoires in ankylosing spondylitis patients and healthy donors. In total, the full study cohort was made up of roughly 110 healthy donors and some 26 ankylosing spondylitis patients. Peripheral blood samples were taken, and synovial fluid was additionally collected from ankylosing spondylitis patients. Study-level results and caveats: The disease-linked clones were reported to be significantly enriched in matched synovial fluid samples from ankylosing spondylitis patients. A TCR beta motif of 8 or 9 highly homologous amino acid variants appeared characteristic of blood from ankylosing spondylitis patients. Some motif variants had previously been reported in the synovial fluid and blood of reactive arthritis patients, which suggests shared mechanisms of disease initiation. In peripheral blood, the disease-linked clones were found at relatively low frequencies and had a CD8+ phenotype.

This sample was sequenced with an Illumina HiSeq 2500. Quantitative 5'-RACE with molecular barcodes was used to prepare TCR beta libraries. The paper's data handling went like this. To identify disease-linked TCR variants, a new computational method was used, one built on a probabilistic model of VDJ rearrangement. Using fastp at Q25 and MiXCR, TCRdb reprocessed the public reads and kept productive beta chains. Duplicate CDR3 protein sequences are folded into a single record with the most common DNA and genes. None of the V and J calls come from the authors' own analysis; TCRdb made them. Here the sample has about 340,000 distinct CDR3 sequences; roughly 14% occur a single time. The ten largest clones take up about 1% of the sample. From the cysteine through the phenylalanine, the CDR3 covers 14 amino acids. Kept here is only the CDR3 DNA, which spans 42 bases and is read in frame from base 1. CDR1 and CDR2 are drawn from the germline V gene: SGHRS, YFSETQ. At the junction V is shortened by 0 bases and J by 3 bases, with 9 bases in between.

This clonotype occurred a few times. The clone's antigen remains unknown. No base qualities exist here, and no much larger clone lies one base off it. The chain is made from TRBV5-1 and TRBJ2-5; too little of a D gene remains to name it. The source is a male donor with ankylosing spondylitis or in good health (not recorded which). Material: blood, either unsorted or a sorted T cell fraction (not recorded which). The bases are TGCGCCAGCAGCTTGGAGCGATTAAAAGAGACCCAGTACTTC. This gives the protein CASSLERLKETQYF. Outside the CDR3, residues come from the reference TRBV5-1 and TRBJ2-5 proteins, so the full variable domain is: KAGVTQTPRYLIKTRGQQVTLSCSPISGHRSVSWYQQTPGQGLQFLFEYFSETQRNKGNFPGRFSGRQFSNSRSEMNVSTLELGDSALYLCASSLERLKETQYFGPGTRLLVL.